A selection of T cell receptor beta chains follows, all from one sample in a study of tumor-infiltrating lymphocytes in localized non-small cell lung cancer. TCRdb keeps only in-frame clones here, not all; method: immunoSEQ multiplex PCR. The sample holds 7,000 to 8,500 clones, 61% seen once. Sequenced material: lung tumor tissue. The receptors here all came from a human donor with non-small cell lung cancer. CDR3s include the opening cysteine and the closing phenylalanine or tryptophan. A D gene is named only where the DNA matches it firmly. Where a row states a size, it is once, few, many or the class of an expanded clone; other rows omit it.

D gene,J gene,V gene,clone size,CDR3 DNA,CDR3 protein
TRBD1,TRBJ1-1,TRBV7-9,.,TGTGCCAGCAGCTTAGGGACAGGGGTCTACACTGAAGCTTTCTTT,CASSLGTGVYTEAFF
.,TRBJ2-5,TRBV5-6,.,TGTGCCAGCGTGCTCCGGGGGTTAGAGACCCAGTACTTC,CASVLRGLETQYF
.,TRBJ2-5,TRBV28,.,TGTGCCAGCAGTTTAAAAGTAATACAAGAGACCCAGTACTTC,CASSLKVIQETQYF
.,TRBJ1-2,TRBV14,.,TGTGCCAGCAGCCTAGCGACAGAGGGCTACACCTTC,CASSLATEGYTF
TRBD1,TRBJ1-2,TRBV2,.,TGTGCCAGCAGTGGAGGACAGGTCGATGGCTACACCTTC,CASSGGQVDGYTF
TRBD1,TRBJ1-2,TRBV2,.,TGTGCCAGCAGTACCTTTGGGGACAGGGGCGGCTACACCTTC,CASSTFGDRGGYTF
.,TRBJ1-2,TRBV18,.,TGTGCCAGCTCACCTCAGGGTAACTATGGCTACACCTTC,CASSPQGNYGYTF
.,TRBJ1-2,TRBV28,.,TGTGCCAGCAGTTCTGGGTCGATACTGGGTATTGGCTACACCTTC,CASSSGSILGIGYTF
.,TRBJ1-5,TRBV6-6,once,TGTGCCAGCAGTGCGCCCGGGGGGCCCCAGCATTTT,CASSAPGGPQHF
.,TRBJ2-7,TRBV19,.,TGTGCCAGCACGACCTCCACCGGACAGAGACCTTCCTACGAGCAGTACTTC,CASTTSTGQRPSYEQYF
TRBD1,TRBJ1-2,TRBV6-4,.,TGTGCCAGCAGGGGGGACAGGGAGAGGGATGGCTACACCTTC,CASRGDRERDGYTF
.,TRBJ2-2,TRBV7-2,.,TGTGCCAGCAGCCTGGACCAAAGAAGCGGGGAGCTGTTTTTT,CASSLDQRSGELFF
TRBD2,TRBJ2-7,TRBV5-4,.,TGTGCCAGCAGCCCTAGCGGGGGAAGCTCCTACGAGCAGTACTTC,CASSPSGGSSYEQYF
TRBD1,TRBJ2-7,TRBV7-9,medium-sized,TGTGCCAGCAGCTTTACAGGGGGTTCCTACGAGCAGTACTTC,CASSFTGGSYEQYF
TRBD1,TRBJ1-5,TRBV28,.,TGTGCCAGCAGCAATGACAGGGGGTTTAGCAATCAGCCCCAGCATTTT,CASSNDRGFSNQPQHF
.,TRBJ1-2,TRBV27,few,TGTGCCAGCAGTTCGGGAGGGAACTATGGCTACACCTTC,CASSSGGNYGYTF
TRBD1,TRBJ1-3,TRBV10-3,once,TGTGCCATCAGTGGGGGACAGGGGGCTGGAAACACCATATATTTT,CAISGGQGAGNTIYF
.,TRBJ1-1,TRBV5-6,.,TGTGCCAGCAGCTTGCGGTTCACTGAAGCTTTCTTT,CASSLRFTEAFF
.,TRBJ2-7,TRBV7-9,few,TGTGCCAGCAGCTTAACGGTCTACGAGCAGTACTTC,CASSLTVYEQYF
TRBD1,TRBJ1-4,TRBV5-6,.,TGTGCCAGCAGCACAAGGACAGGAGCTAATGAAAAACTGTTTTTT,CASSTRTGANEKLFF
TRBD1,TRBJ2-1,TRBV10-1,.,TGCGCCAGCGCTGACAGGGTCTACAATGAGCAGTTCTTC,CASADRVYNEQFF
.,TRBJ2-3,TRBV5-4,.,TGTGCCAGCAGCTCCGCGTCCGGGTTCGGCACAGATACGCAGTATTTT,CASSSASGFGTDTQYF
.,TRBJ1-4,TRBV5-6,.,TGTGCCAGCAGCTTATTGGATGAAAAACTGTTTTTT,CASSLLDEKLFF
.,TRBJ2-5,TRBV9,.,TGTGCCAGCAGCGGGGGACCCTTCGAGACCCAGTACTTC,CASSGGPFETQYF
TRBD1,TRBJ2-7,TRBV2,.,TGTGCCAGCAGCGTCCTCGGGACAGGGCCCTACGAGCAGTACTTC,CASSVLGTGPYEQYF
.,TRBJ1-5,TRBV28,few,TGTGCCAGCAGTCTAGTAAGCGGCCAGCCCCAGCATTTT,CASSLVSGQPQHF
.,TRBJ1-1,TRBV6-1,.,TGTGCCAGCAGTGACAACCTGAAAGCTTTCTTT,CASSDNLKAFF
.,TRBJ2-7,TRBV30,.,TGTGCCTGGAGTGTAAGGGCAATACCCTCCTACGAGCAGTACTTC,CAWSVRAIPSYEQYF
.,TRBJ1-4,TRBV18,.,TGTGCCAGCTCACCAGACCAATCGGGTGAAAAACTGTTTTTT,CASSPDQSGEKLFF
TRBD1,TRBJ2-2,TRBV30,.,TGTGCCTGGAGTGTACGGGACAGGGACACCGGGGAGCTGTTTTTT,CAWSVRDRDTGELFF
.,TRBJ2-4,TRBV19,.,TGTGCCAGTAGGGGTTGGGCCACGGACCCCAAAAACATTCAGTACTTC,CASRGWATDPKNIQYF
.,TRBJ2-1,TRBV11-2,.,TGTGCCAGCACCTTTAGGAGGAATGAGCAGTTCTTC,CASTFRRNEQFF
TRBD2,TRBJ2-3,TRBV5-8,once,TGTGCCAGCAGCTCCTTAGCGGGAGTCTGGGGCACGCAGTATTTT,CASSSLAGVWGTQYF
.,TRBJ1-1,TRBV5-1,.,TGCGCCAGCAGCTTGAGGCAGGGGAACACTGAAGCTTTCTTT,CASSLRQGNTEAFF
.,TRBJ1-1,TRBV2,few,TGTGCCAGCAGTGAGGGTACCCATCCCACTGAAGCTTTCTTT,CASSEGTHPTEAFF
.,TRBJ1-1,TRBV11-2,few,TGTGCCAGCAGCTTGGCAGGGTGGGTCACTGAAGCTTTCTTT,CASSLAGWVTEAFF
TRBD1,TRBJ2-1,TRBV2,medium-sized,TGTGCCAGCAGTCCTACAGGGGATGGTGAGCAGTTCTTC,CASSPTGDGEQFF
TRBD1,TRBJ2-3,TRBV5-6,.,TGTGCCAGCAGACGGAGACGGGACAGAGACACAGATACGCAGTATTTT,CASRRRRDRDTDTQYF
.,TRBJ2-1,TRBV27,.,TGTGCCAGCAGGGGACAGGGCGGGAGGGCCATAGTCGCAAATGAGCAGTTCTTC,CASRGQGGRAIVANEQFF
TRBD1,TRBJ2-5,TRBV7-9,.,TGTGCCAGCTTGGCCACAGGGGGCCAAGAGACCCAGTACTTC,CASLATGGQETQYF
.,TRBJ2-6,TRBV29-1,once,TGCAGCGTGGTAGGGGTGCCGGGGGCCAACGTCCTGACTTTC,CSVVGVPGANVLTF
TRBD1,TRBJ2-5,TRBV5-1,.,TGCGCCAGCAGCTTGCAGACAGGGGGCATAGAGACCCAGTACTTC,CASSLQTGGIETQYF
TRBD1,TRBJ2-6,TRBV7-7,once,TGTGCCAGCAGCTACCCTAGGGCGGACAGGGGACCCTCTGGGGCCAACGTCCTGACTTTC,CASSYPRADRGPSGANVLTF
.,TRBJ1-5,TRBV2,.,TGTGCCAGCAGACAGGGAAGGGACAATCAGCCCCAGCATTTT,CASRQGRDNQPQHF
.,TRBJ2-1,TRBV11-2,.,TGTGCCAGCAGCGAGAGGGAGGACGGCTCCTACAATGAGCAGTTCTTC,CASSEREDGSYNEQFF
TRBD2,TRBJ2-1,TRBV14,.,TGTGCCAGCAGCCAAGGTAGCGGGAGGGTCAACAATGAGCAGTTCTTC,CASSQGSGRVNNEQFF
TRBD2,TRBJ2-1,TRBV5-4,.,TGTGCCAGCAGCTTCAGGACTAGCGGGACCCGCGGGCAGTTCTTC,CASSFRTSGTRGQFF
.,TRBJ2-2,TRBV28,.,TGTGCCAGCGGAGGAGTCGGGGAGCTGTTTTTT,CASGGVGELFF
.,TRBJ2-5,TRBV18,.,TGTGCCAGCTCACCACAGGTTGGGCGGCCAGGGTCCCAAGAGACCCAGTACTTC,CASSPQVGRPGSQETQYF
.,TRBJ2-2,TRBV2,.,TGTGCCAGCAGTGTTTCTAGGCACCTCACCGGGGAGCTGTTTTTT,CASSVSRHLTGELFF
.,TRBJ1-5,TRBV6-1,.,TGTGCCAGCAGTGGGGGGGCGCGTCAGCCCCAGCATTTT,CASSGGARQPQHF
.,TRBJ2-5,TRBV7-2,few,TGTGCCAGCAGGGCCTTGCTCTCGGACGGAGAGACCCAGTACTTC,CASRALLSDGETQYF
TRBD1,TRBJ1-1,TRBV19,once,TGTGCCAGTAGTAGGACAGGAACTATGAACACTGAAGCTTTCTTT,CASSRTGTMNTEAFF
.,TRBJ2-6,TRBV4-1,.,TGCGCCAGCAGCCAAGACGGTGGGGGCGCTGGGGCCAACGTCCTGACTTTC,CASSQDGGGAGANVLTF
TRBD2,TRBJ2-5,TRBV30,few,TGTGCCTGGGAAGCGGGGGACTGGGAGACCCAGTACTTC,CAWEAGDWETQYF